This record covers a single T cell receptor (beta chain). V shed 2 bases and J 5 bases; nucleotides not matched to a gene: 9. In germline, CDR1 is KGHSH, CDR2 LQKENI. The CDR3 is 16 residues long. This sample stems from a study of shared clonotypes between healthy human individuals. The study drew all its donors from Caucasian adults living in Nashville, Tennessee. The assay was carried out at the deep level. TCRdb's table, derived via immunoSEQ multiplex PCR, lists solely in-frame clones and lacks some. The sample has about 600,000 clones; 97% are singletons. Material: naive CD4+ T cells sorted from blood. Subset described: CD45RA+ positively selected. The sequence was collected from a woman aged 25 to 39 in good health. The chain couples TRBV18 to TRBJ2-7; 10 positions match TRBD2. In nucleotides, the CDR3 is TGTGCCAGCTCACCATTTCTCCTAGCGGGAGAACACGAGCAGTACTTC. It translates to CASSPFLLAGEHEQYF.